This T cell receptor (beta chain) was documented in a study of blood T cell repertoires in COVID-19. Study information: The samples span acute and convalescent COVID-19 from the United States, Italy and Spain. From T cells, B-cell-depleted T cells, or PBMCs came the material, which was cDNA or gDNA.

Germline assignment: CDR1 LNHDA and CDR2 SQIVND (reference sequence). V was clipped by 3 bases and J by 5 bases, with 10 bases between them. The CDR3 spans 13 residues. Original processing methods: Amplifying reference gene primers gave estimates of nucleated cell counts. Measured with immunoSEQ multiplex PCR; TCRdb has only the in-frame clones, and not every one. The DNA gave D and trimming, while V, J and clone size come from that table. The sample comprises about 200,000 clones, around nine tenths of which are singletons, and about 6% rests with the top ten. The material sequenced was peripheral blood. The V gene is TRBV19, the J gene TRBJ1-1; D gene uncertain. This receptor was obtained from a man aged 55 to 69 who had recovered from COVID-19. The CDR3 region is CASSMGLGTEAFF. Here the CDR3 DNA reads TGTGCCAGTAGTATGGGTCTCGGGACTGAAGCTTTCTTT.